This entry features one TCR beta chain sequence. Its antigen is unknown. The data are from a study of OX40 agonist ivuxolimab in advanced cancers. The overall study: Patients achieving partial responses numbered three: one hepatocellular carcinoma case and two cutaneous melanoma cases. Study outcomes and limitations: At 0.1 to 3.0 mg/kg, clonal expansion of CD4+ and CD8+ blood T cells had occurred by week 6.

The CDR3 is made up of 15 amino acids. In germline, CDR1 is SGHDT, CDR2 YYEEEE. V shed 0 bases and J shed 8 bases, with 17 bases lying between them. The protocol was immunoSEQ multiplex PCR, while the TCRdb copy is restricted to in-frame clones and leaves out a portion. The table includes over 50,000 clones, approximately 90% detected once. This receptor was obtained from an adult with an advanced solid tumor such as melanoma, head and neck, liver or kidney cancer. The source was CD4+ or CD8+ T cells sorted from blood, collected in a trial of the OX40 agonist ivuxolimab. The genes are TRBV5-6 and TRBJ1-2, with D perhaps TRBD1 (6 bases). The CDR3 region is CASSLAGSGEKGYTF. CDR3 nucleotides: TGTGCCAGCAGCTTGGCCGGGTCAGGGGAAAAGGGCTACACCTTC.